This TCR beta chain was identified during a study of OX40 agonist ivuxolimab in advanced cancers. Study at large: In three patients, partial responses were observed, one with hepatocellular carcinoma and two with cutaneous melanoma.

Comment on this clone: Its antigen is unknown.

Study results and limitations: Some nonresponders also had low normalized T-cell clonal expansion.

Only in-frame clones appear in the TCRdb table, and some are missing; sequencing was by immunoSEQ multiplex PCR. Of approximately 74,000 clones listed, about 90% are singletons. Trimming took off 1 base at V and 3 bases at J, with 9 bases between the two ends. CDR1 is LGHNT, CDR2 FRNRAP, per germline. The CDR3 runs to 14 residues. With baseline, cycle 4 day 1, and cycle 7 day 1 as timepoints, blood was sampled. Sequences were derived from CD4+ or CD8+ T cells sorted from blood, sampled in a trial of the OX40 agonist ivuxolimab. The source of this sequence is an adult with an advanced solid tumor such as melanoma, head and neck, liver or kidney cancer. The chain is built from TRBV12-5 and TRBJ1-2; TRBD1 is a possible D gene (5 bases). The CDR3 region has the DNA TGTGCTAGTGGTTTGGCGGCGGGGGACTATGGCTACACCTTC. Translated: CASGLAAGDYGYTF.